This T cell receptor (beta chain) was identified during a study of CD4 T cells in relation to SARS-CoV-2 and coronaviruses (dated by TCRdb to the early 2020s). As for the study more broadly: In the ViraFEST assay, PBMCs were cultured with antigen for less than eleven days, after which TCR beta CDR3s were sequenced to identify clonal expansions specific to the antigen. The Adaptive Biotechnologies TCR-sequencing kit was used to sequence samples from three pre-COVID donors and the naive versus memory experiments, while other data came from Illumina-based sequencing. A different TCR-beta assay, based on Illumina, was used to sequence expansion assays from other donors in the study. An HIV-1 Nef peptide pool or a no-peptide culture served as the negative reference condition. Patient-derived lymphoblastoid cell lines were used to map the HLA restriction of shared crossreactive spike epitopes. The study assessed, at the TCR clonotype level, memory CD4+ T cell crossreactivity between SARS-CoV-2 and common cold coronavirus spike proteins. What the work shows at the level of the full study, not this receptor alone: Memory CD4+ clonotypes crossrecognizing SARS-CoV-2 and at least one common cold coronavirus spike were found in approximately 60% of donors. Crossreactivity analysis was centred on spike protein, so crossreactivity against other viral proteins was not assessed. Crossreactive clones showed significantly weaker SARS-CoV-2-driven expansion than monoreactive clones, consistent with antigenic imprinting. The study was limited by small numbers of patients and tested TCRs. Because no donor provided both pre-pandemic and post-infection samples, tracing the source of pre-existing responses was limited.

CD4+ T cells from unexposed donors were collected before the COVID-19 pandemic (2011-2018). The EasySep CD4+ T cell isolation kit was used to isolate CD4+ T cells once the cultures had run for roughly 10 days. Unexposed donor CD4+ T cells were tested for reactivity to SARS-CoV-2 S and N and four common cold coronavirus spike pools, as cell number allowed. About 2 million PBMCs per well were cultured in IMDM with roughly 5% human AB serum and around 10 IU/ml IL-2. Half of the culture medium was replaced with fresh IL-2-containing medium on days 3 and 7. In general, triplicate replicate wells were used for every peptide culture condition. The leukapheresis product used for the unexposed donors was purchased from a commercial source. Ficoll-Paque PLUS gradient centrifugation was used to isolate PBMCs from either whole blood or leukapheresis product. PBMCs were either cryopreserved at -140 degrees C or used fresh in the expansion assay. The QIAamp Micro DNA Kit was used to extract genomic DNA from the CD4+ T cells.

About this clone: Its antigen has not been determined. Within one base of it there is no much larger clone, and no base qualities were kept.

Per the germline V gene, LGHNA is the CDR1 and YSLEER is the CDR2. The germline ends are 8 bases apart after V is trimmed by 0 bases and J by 3 bases. Including the terminal cysteine and phenylalanine, the CDR3 comprises 14 residues. Only CDR3 DNA remains: 42 bases, in frame from the first base. The receptor library was made with the immunoSEQ multiplex PCR assay. The original methods were these. During preprocessing, nonproductive sequences were removed, along with CDR3s that did not begin with C, did not end with F or W, or were shorter than 7 amino acids. The MANAFEST web app was used to call antigen-specific clonotypes on the basis of expansion compared with the reference and with other culture wells. A clone was considered positive if the clone showed significant expansion compared with the reference culture in 2 of 3 replicate wells at an FDR below 0.05. Positive clones also required significant expansion versus all other tandem wells and an odds ratio above 5. After three terminal residues were trimmed from each end, CDR3 homology was quantified as pairwise Levenshtein distance using the stringdist R package. TCRdb stores this immuneACCESS table with in-frame sequences only. Part of the clones is absent; in the studies checked, under half of the shortfall reflects unresolved V genes, and no reason is known for the rest. The V and J calls and clone size come from that table; D and trimming were worked out from the DNA. This sample gives 25,000 or so clones in total; roughly four fifths of them show up just once. The ten largest clones add up to 8% to 13% of the sample.

The rearrangement joined TRBV4-3 to TRBJ1-2, with no confidently assigned D gene. This TCR derives from a human donor in good health. Sequencing was done on a sample of CD4+ T cells from PBMCs, cultured in vitro. The CDR3 in this case is CASSQDTTDYGYTF. The bases are TGCGCCAGCAGCCAAGATACAACAGACTATGGCTACACCTTC.